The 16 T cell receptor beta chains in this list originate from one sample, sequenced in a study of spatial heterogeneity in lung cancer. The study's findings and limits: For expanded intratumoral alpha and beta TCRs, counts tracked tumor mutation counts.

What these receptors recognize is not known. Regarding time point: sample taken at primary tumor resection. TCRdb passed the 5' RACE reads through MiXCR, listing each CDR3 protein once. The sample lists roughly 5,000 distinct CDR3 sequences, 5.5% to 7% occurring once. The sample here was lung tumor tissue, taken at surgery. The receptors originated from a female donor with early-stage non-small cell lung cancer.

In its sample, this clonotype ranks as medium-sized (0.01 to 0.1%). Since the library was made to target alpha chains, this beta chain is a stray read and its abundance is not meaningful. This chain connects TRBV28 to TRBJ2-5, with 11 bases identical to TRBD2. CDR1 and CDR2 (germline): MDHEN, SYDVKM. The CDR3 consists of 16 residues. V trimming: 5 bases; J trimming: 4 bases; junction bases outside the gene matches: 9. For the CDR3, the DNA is TGTGCCAGCAGTCAAACTAGCGGGAGCAGAAGAGAGACCCAGTACTTC. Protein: CASSQTSGSRRETQYF.

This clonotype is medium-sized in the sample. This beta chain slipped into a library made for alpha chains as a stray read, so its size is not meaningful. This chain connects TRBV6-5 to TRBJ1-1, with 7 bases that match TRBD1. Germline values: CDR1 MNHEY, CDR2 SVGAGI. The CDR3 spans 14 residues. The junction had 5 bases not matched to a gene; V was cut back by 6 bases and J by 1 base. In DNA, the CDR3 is TGTGCCAGCAGCCCGGACAGGCGGAACACTGAAGCTTTCTTT. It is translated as CASSPDRRNTEAFF.

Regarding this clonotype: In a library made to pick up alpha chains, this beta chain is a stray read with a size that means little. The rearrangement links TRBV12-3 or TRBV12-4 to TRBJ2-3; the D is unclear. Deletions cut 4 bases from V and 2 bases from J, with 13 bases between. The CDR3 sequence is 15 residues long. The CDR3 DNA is TGTGCCAGCAGTTACACCGGGTCCCCCACAGATACGCAGTATTTT. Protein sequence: CASSYTGSPTDTQYF.

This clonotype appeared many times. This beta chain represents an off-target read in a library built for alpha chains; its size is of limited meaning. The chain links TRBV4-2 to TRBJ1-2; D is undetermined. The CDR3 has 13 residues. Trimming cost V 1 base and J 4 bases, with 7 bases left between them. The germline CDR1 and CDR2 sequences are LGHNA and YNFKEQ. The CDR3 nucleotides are TGTGCCAGCAGCCAAGCCGGCTCCTATGGCTACACCTTC. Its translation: CASSQAGSYGYTF.

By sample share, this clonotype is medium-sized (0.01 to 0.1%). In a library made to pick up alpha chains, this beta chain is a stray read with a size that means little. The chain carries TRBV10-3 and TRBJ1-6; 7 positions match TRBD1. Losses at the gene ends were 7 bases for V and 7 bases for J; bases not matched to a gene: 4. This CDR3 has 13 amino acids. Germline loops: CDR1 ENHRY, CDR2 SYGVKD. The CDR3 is CAITGTDNSPLHF. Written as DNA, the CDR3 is TGTGCCATCACCGGGACAGACAATTCACCCCTCCACTTT.

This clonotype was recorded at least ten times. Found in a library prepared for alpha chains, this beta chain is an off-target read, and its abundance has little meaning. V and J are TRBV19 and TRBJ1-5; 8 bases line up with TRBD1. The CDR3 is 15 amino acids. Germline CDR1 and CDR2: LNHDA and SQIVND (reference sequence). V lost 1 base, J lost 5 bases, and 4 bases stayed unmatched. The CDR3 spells CASSIGRGRYQPQHF. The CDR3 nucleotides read TGTGCCAGTAGTATAGGCAGGGGGCGATATCAGCCCCAGCATTTT.

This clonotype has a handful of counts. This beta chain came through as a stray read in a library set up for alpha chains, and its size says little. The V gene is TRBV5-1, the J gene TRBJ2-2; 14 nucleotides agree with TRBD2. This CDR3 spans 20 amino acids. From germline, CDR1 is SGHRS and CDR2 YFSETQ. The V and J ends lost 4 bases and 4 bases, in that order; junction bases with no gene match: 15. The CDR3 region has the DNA TGCGCCAGCAGCCCGGAGGGACTAGCGGGAGATAGAAAAGGCACCGGGGAGCTGTTTTTT. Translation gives CASSPEGLAGDRKGTGELFF.

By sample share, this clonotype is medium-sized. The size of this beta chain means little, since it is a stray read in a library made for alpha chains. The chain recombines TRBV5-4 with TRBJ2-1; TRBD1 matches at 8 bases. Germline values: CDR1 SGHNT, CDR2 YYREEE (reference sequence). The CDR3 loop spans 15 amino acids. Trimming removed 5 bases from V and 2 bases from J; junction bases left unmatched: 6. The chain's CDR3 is CASSPQGAAYNEQFF. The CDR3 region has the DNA TGTGCCAGCAGTCCCCAGGGGGCGGCCTACAATGAGCAGTTCTTC.

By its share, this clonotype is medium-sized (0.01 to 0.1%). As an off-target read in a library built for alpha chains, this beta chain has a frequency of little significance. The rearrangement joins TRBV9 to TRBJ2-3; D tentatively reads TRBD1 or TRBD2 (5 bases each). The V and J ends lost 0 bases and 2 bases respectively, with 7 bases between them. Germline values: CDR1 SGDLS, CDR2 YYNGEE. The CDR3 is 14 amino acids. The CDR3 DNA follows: TGTGCCAGCAGCGTAGGGGGGTACACAGATACGCAGTATTTT. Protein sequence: CASSVGGYTDTQYF.

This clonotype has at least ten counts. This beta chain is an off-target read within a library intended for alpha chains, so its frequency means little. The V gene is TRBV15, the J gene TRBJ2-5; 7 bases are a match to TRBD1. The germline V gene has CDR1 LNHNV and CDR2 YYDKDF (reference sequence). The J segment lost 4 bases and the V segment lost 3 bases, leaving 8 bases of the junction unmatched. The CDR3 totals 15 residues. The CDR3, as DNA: TGTGCCACCAGCAGGTCGGGACAGTTAAGAGAGACCCAGTACTTC. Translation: CATSRSGQLRETQYF.

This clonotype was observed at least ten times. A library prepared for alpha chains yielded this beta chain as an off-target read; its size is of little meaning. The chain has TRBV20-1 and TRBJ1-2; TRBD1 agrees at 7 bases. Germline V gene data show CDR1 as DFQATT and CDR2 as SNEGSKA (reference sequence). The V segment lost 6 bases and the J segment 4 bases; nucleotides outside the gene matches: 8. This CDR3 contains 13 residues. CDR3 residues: CSATNRGGYGYTF. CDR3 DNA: TGCAGTGCCACAAACAGGGGTGGCTATGGCTACACCTTC.

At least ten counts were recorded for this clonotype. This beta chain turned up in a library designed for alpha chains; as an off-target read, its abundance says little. This CDR3 is CASSLKTSGANVLTF. CDR3 DNA: TGTGCCAGCAGCTTAAAAACCTCTGGGGCCAACGTCCTGACTTTC. The chain has TRBV7-9 and TRBJ2-6, with D unresolved. Looked up from germline, CDR1 is SEHNR and CDR2 is FQNEAQ (reference sequence). V gave up 2 bases and J gave up 0 bases, with 5 bases separating them. The CDR3 consists of 15 residues.

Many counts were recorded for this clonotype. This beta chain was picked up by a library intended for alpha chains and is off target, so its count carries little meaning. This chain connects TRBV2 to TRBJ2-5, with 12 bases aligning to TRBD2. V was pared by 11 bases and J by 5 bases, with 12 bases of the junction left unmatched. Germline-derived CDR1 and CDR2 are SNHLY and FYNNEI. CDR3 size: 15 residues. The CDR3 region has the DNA TGTGCCGTACCTCAGACTAGCGGGAGCATGGAGACCCAGTACTTC. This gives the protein CAVPQTSGSMETQYF.

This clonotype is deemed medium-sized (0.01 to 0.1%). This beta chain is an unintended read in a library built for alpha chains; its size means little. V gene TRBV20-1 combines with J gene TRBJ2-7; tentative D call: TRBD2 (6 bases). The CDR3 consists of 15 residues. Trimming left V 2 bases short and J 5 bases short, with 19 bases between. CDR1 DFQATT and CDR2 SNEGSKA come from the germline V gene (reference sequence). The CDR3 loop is CSARLPAGFPNEQYF. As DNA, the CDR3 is TGCAGTGCTAGACTCCCAGCGGGTTTCCCCAACGAGCAGTACTTC.

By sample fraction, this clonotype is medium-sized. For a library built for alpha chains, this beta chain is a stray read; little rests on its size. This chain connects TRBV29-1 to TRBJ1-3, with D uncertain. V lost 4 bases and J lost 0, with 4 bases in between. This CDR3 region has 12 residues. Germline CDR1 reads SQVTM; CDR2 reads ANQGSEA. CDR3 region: CSVGTSGNTIYF. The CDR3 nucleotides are TGCAGCGTTGGAACCTCTGGAAACACCATATATTTT.

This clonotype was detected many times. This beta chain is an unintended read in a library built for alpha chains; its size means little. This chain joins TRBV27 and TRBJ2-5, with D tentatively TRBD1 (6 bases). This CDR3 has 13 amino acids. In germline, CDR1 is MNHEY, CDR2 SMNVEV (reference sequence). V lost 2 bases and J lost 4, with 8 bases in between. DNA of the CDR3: TGTGCCAGCAGTTTAACAGGGCCAGAGACCCAGTACTTC. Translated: CASSLTGPETQYF.